This T cell receptor beta chain was sequenced during a study of T-cell memory formation after mild COVID-19. Whole-study findings and limits: A second wave expanding day 15 to 37 was CD4+-biased; contracting clones were balanced. CD8+ contracting clones occupied EMRA, while CD4+ ones occupied mainly CM and EM.

From the 5' RACE reads, TCRdb called clonotypes with MiXCR, one entry per CDR3 protein. The sample lists roughly 400,000 distinct CDR3 sequences, roughly 24% occurring once. Trimming removed 4 bases from V and 3 bases from J, with 13 bases in between. Looked up from germline, CDR1 is SGHDT and CDR2 is YYEEEE. This CDR3 is built from 14 residues. Only a few counts were recorded for this clonotype. Antigen specificity is unknown. This chain joins TRBV5-6 and TRBJ1-1; D might be TRBD1 (5 bases). Sequencing was done on a sample of PBMCs or a T cell subset sorted from them (not recorded which). The clonotype was recovered from an adult woman who had mild COVID-19 (a few samples of this study predate the infection). Cell type and time point are not known. CDR3 sequence: CASSDGAGYTEAFF. CDR3 bases: TGTGCCAGCAGCGATGGGGCAGGGTACACTGAAGCTTTCTTT.